This T cell receptor (beta chain) was sequenced for a study of identical twins. The table lists this clonotype with a few counts. TCRdb independently ran MiXCR on the 5' RACE reads; one entry per CDR3 protein. The sample carries 1,800,000 or so distinct CDR3 sequences, around 29% recorded once. The CDR3 is 14 amino acids. Trimming stripped 0 bases from V and 6 bases from J, with 10 bases between. The germline V gene has CDR1 LNHNV and CDR2 YYDKDF (reference sequence). This sequence originates from a newborn girl in good health. The sequenced sample consisted of cord blood. The chain carries TRBV15 and TRBJ2-3, with D possibly TRBD1 on 5 matching bases. The CDR3 loop reads CATSRDQPGDTQYF. The CDR3 DNA sequence: TGTGCCACCAGCAGAGACCAACCAGGGGATACGCAGTATTTT.